The rows below give T cell receptor beta chains drawn from one sample of a study of blood T cell repertoires in COVID-19. This table comes from immunoSEQ multiplex PCR, and its TCRdb copy is limited to in-frame clones, with some not included. The sample includes under 300,000 clones, about 90% of them seen just once. Sample: PBMCs or T cells enriched from blood (not recorded which). All receptors derive from a woman aged 40 to 50 with acute COVID-19. Both conserved end residues are part of each CDR3. D genes are given only for firm matches. Clone size is stated in some rows and not others, as once, few, many or a class when expanded.

NA	NA	TRBV18	TRBJ2-5	TGTGCCAGCTCACCGGGAGGGGGAGTAGAGACCCAGTACTTC	CASSPGGGVETQYF
NA	NA	TRBV5-1	TRBJ1-6	TGCGCCAGCAGCTTTGACAGTTCCTATAATTCACCCCTCCACTTT	CASSFDSSYNSPLHF
TRBD2	NA	TRBV9	TRBJ2-1	TGTGCCAGCAGCGGAACTAGCGTTTTCCTCAATGAGCAGTTCTTC	CASSGTSVFLNEQFF
TRBD2	once	TRBV4-1	TRBJ2-7	TGCGCCAGCAGCCAAGATTTGGGACTAGCGGGACCTGTATACGAGCAGTACTTC	CASSQDLGLAGPVYEQYF
TRBD2	NA	TRBV6-2/TRBV6-3	TRBJ2-3	TGTGCCAGCAGTTCCGGACTAGCGGGAGGGCCTGGAGATACGCAGTATTTT	CASSSGLAGGPGDTQYF
NA	NA	TRBV24-1	TRBJ2-2	TGTGCCACCAGTGATTTGCAGGGTCAGTCCACCGGGGAGCTGTTTTTT	CATSDLQGQSTGELFF
NA	once	TRBV7-8	TRBJ2-7	TGTGCCAGCAGCCGCCTATCCTACGAGCAGTACTTC	CASSRLSYEQYF
TRBD2	NA	TRBV19	TRBJ2-5	TGTGCCAGTAGTAGCTCCGGGACTAGCGGGGCAAAGACCCAGTACTTC	CASSSSGTSGAKTQYF
NA	NA	TRBV12-3/TRBV12-4	TRBJ2-2	TGTGCCAGCAGCCGAGAAATTCCCGGGGAGCTGTTTTTT	CASSREIPGELFF
TRBD2	NA	TRBV5-6	TRBJ2-1	TGTGCCAGCAGCTTTCTAGGGACTAACTCCTACAATGAGCAGTTCTTC	CASSFLGTNSYNEQFF
TRBD2	NA	TRBV5-1	TRBJ2-2	TGCGCCAGCAGCTTACCGGGAGGGGCCGGGGAGCTGTTTTTT	CASSLPGGAGELFF
TRBD2	NA	TRBV5-1	TRBJ2-3	TGCGCCAGCATCTTAGCGGGAGGTTTGAGCACAGATACGCAGTATTTT	CASILAGGLSTDTQYF
NA	NA	TRBV7-9	TRBJ1-3	TGTGCCAGCAGCTTAGCTGGGGCCCCTCCGCCATACACCATATATTTT	CASSLAGAPPPYTIYF
TRBD2	NA	TRBV6-5	TRBJ2-7	TGTGCCAGCACGGGGACTAGCGGGCATTACGAGCAGTACTTC	CASTGTSGHYEQYF
NA	NA	TRBV5-1	TRBJ2-7	TGCGCCAGCAGCTTTGTCGGAGCTTTCGACGAGCAGTACTTC	CASSFVGAFDEQYF
TRBD1	NA	TRBV2	TRBJ1-5	TGTGCCAGCAGCTTAGGGGACAGGCTAAATCAGCCCCAGCATTTT	CASSLGDRLNQPQHF
NA	NA	TRBV3-1/TRBV3-2	TRBJ1-3	TGTGCCAGCAGGCCCGGGACATCAGGAAACACCATATATTTT	CASRPGTSGNTIYF
NA	NA	TRBV18	TRBJ2-1	TGTGCCAGCTCACTACAGCTCAATGAGCAGTTCTTC	CASSLQLNEQFF
NA	NA	TRBV9	TRBJ1-2	TGTGCCAGCAGCGTAGAGGACTCCCCCGATGGCTACACCTTC	CASSVEDSPDGYTF
NA	NA	TRBV24-1	TRBJ1-2	TGTGCCACTAGGGACACTAACTATGGCTACACCTTC	CATRDTNYGYTF
NA	NA	TRBV18	TRBJ2-4	TGTGCCAGCTCACCATCAGGAGGGCGGGCCAAAAACATTCAGTACTTC	CASSPSGGRAKNIQYF
NA	NA	TRBV5-6	TRBJ1-5	TGTGCCAGCAGCAACGCCAGGGATGGATGGAATCAGCCCCAGCATTTT	CASSNARDGWNQPQHF
TRBD2	few	TRBV14	TRBJ2-1	TGTGCCAGCAGCCAAGCGGCGGGAGGGGGGAATGAGCAGTTCTTC	CASSQAAGGGNEQFF
NA	NA	TRBV24-1	TRBJ1-5	TGTGCCACCAGTGACTCCAGAGTCCGGGGGCCCCAGCATTTT	CATSDSRVRGPQHF
NA	NA	TRBV6-1	TRBJ1-1	TGTGCCAGCAGTGAAATGGGGCTTGGCACTGAAGCTTTCTTT	CASSEMGLGTEAFF
NA	NA	TRBV19	TRBJ1-5	TGTGCCAGTAGTATACAGGAACAGCCCCAGCATTTT	CASSIQEQPQHF
TRBD1	once	TRBV6-5	TRBJ1-2	TGTGCCAGCAGTAGCCGGGACAGGGGGCTTGGCTACACCTTC	CASSSRDRGLGYTF
TRBD2	NA	TRBV4-1	TRBJ2-7	TGCGCCAGCGCGGGACTAGCGGGAGTTTACGAGCAGTACTTC	CASAGLAGVYEQYF
TRBD1	NA	TRBV7-9	TRBJ1-4	TGTGCCAGCAGCGGGCGGACAGGGACTAATGAAAAACTGTTTTTT	CASSGRTGTNEKLFF
TRBD1	once	TRBV24-1	TRBJ1-2	TGTGCCACCAGTGACCCAGGACAGGGGTTGTATGGCTACACCTTC	CATSDPGQGLYGYTF
TRBD1	NA	TRBV10-1	TRBJ2-7	TGCGCCAGCAGTGATTTGGACAGGGCCTACGAGCAGTACTTC	CASSDLDRAYEQYF
NA	NA	TRBV11-3	TRBJ2-5	TGTGCCAGCAGACGCGGTCTGCAGCAAGAGACCCAGTACTTC	CASRRGLQQETQYF
TRBD1	few	TRBV19	TRBJ1-2	TGTGCCAGTAGCGGGGACAGACCTAACTATGGCTACACCTTC	CASSGDRPNYGYTF
NA	once	TRBV27	TRBJ2-5	TGTGCCAGCAGTTTAAGCGGCGGGGGCAGGGTGCCCCAGTACTTC	CASSLSGGGRVPQYF
NA	NA	TRBV21-1	TRBJ1-3	TGTGCCAGCAGCAGATACAGGGGAGAGGGTGGAAACACCATATATTTT	CASSRYRGEGGNTIYF
TRBD2	NA	TRBV19	TRBJ2-5	TGTGCCAGTAGTACCCGGACTAGCGGGATGTCAGAGACCCAGTACTTC	CASSTRTSGMSETQYF
TRBD2	NA	TRBV5-5	TRBJ2-7	TGTGCCAGCAGCTTGGCGCCTAGCGGGTCAGCCTACGAGCAGTACTTC	CASSLAPSGSAYEQYF
TRBD2	NA	TRBV19	TRBJ2-1	TGTGCCAGTAGTATAGCGGGAGGTATTGGTGAGCAGTTCTTC	CASSIAGGIGEQFF
TRBD2	NA	TRBV27	TRBJ2-3	TGTGCCAGCAGTACCCCGGGGGGAGCAGATACGCAGTATTTT	CASSTPGGADTQYF
NA	NA	TRBV27	TRBJ1-2	TGTGCCAGCAGTACACGGGATCCCCGGGGAGGCTACACCTTC	CASSTRDPRGGYTF
NA	NA	TRBV6-1	TRBJ1-2	TGTGCCAGCAGTGAAGCCGGCAGGGTTAACTATGGCTACACCTTC	CASSEAGRVNYGYTF
NA	NA	TRBV21-1	TRBJ2-6	TGTGCCAGCAGCTTTCCAACCCCTAGTTCTGGGGCCAACGTCCTGACTTTC	CASSFPTPSSGANVLTF
TRBD2	NA	TRBV7-2	TRBJ2-7	TGTGCCAGCAGCTTAAGGCTAGCGGGAGGATTAGGGCCGAGGGGGGAGCAGTACTTC	CASSLRLAGGLGPRGEQYF
NA	NA	TRBV18	TRBJ2-1	TGTGCCAGCTCACCGGGAACTAGGAATGAGCAGTTCTTC	CASSPGTRNEQFF
NA	NA	TRBV28	TRBJ2-1	TGTGCCAGCAGTTTTTCGAGCAATGAGCAGTTCTTC	CASSFSSNEQFF
TRBD2	NA	TRBV4-1	TRBJ2-4	TGCGCCAGCAGCCAAGATGGGCGGGAGGGCGACATTCAGTACTTC	CASSQDGREGDIQYF
TRBD2	NA	TRBV6-1	TRBJ2-1	TGTGCCAGCAGTGAATTAGCGGGAGCCTACAATGAGCAGTTCTTC	CASSELAGAYNEQFF
TRBD2	NA	TRBV18	TRBJ2-1	TGTGCCAGCTCACCGGGGACTAGCGGGAGGGCCTACAATGAGCAGTTCTTC	CASSPGTSGRAYNEQFF
TRBD1	few	TRBV10-3	TRBJ2-7	TGTGCCATCAGAGAAGACAGGGTCCAATACTTC	CAIREDRVQYF
NA	NA	TRBV21-1	TRBJ1-5	TGTGCCAGCAGCTCGGACAGGGGGACTCAGCCCCAGCATTTT	CASSSDRGTQPQHF
NA	NA	TRBV19	TRBJ1-5	TGTGCCAGTAGAAAGATTTCAGATAATCAGCCCCAGCATTTT	CASRKISDNQPQHF
NA	few	TRBV29-1	TRBJ1-1	TGCAGCATTGAGGTCAGGGACACTGAAGCTTTCTTT	CSIEVRDTEAFF
TRBD1	NA	TRBV6-1	TRBJ1-5	TGTGCCAGCAGTGAAGGCGGAGGGGGCGGTCAGCCCCAGCATTTT	CASSEGGGGGQPQHF
TRBD2	NA	TRBV7-8	TRBJ2-7	TGTGCCAGCAGCCTGACTAGCGGATCCTACGAGCAGTACTTC	CASSLTSGSYEQYF
TRBD1	NA	TRBV19	TRBJ1-2	TGTGCCAGTAGTGCGTTGGACAGGCCTAACTATGGCTACACCTTC	CASSALDRPNYGYTF
TRBD1	few	TRBV11-3	TRBJ2-7	TGTGCCAGCAGCTTGGGACAGGACTATTCCGAGCAGTACTTC	CASSLGQDYSEQYF
NA	NA	TRBV9	TRBJ2-2	TGTGCCAGCAGCGTAGTCTCAGGGGCTAACACCGGGGAGCTGTTTTTT	CASSVVSGANTGELFF
NA	NA	TRBV14	TRBJ1-1	TGTGCCAGCAGCCAAGGACTGGACACTGAAGCTTTCTTT	CASSQGLDTEAFF
TRBD1	NA	TRBV25-1	TRBJ1-1	TGTGCCAGCAGTGAACCAGACAGGGGTGCTGAAGCTTTCTTT	CASSEPDRGAEAFF